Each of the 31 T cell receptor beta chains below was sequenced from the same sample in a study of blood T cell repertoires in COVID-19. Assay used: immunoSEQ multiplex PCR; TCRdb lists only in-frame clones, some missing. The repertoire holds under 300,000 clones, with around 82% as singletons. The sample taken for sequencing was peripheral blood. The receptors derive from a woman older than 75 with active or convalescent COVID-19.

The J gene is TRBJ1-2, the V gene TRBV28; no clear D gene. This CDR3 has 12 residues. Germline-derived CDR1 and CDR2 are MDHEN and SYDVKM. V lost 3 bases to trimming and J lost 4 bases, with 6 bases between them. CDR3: CASSFSLYGYTF. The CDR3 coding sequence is TGTGCCAGCAGTTTTAGTCTCTATGGCTACACCTTC.

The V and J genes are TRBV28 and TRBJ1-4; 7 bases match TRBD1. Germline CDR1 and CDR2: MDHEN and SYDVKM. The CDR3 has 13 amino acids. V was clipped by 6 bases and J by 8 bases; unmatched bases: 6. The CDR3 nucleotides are TGTGCCAGCAGGACAGGGATGGGCGAAAAACTGTTTTTT. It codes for CASRTGMGEKLFF. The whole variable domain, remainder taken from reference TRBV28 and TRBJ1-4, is DVKVTQSSRYLVKRTGEKVFLECVQDMDHENMFWYRQDPGLGLRLIYFSYDVKMKEKGDIPEGYSVSREKKERFSLILESASTNQTSMYLCASRTGMGEKLFFGSGTQLSVL.

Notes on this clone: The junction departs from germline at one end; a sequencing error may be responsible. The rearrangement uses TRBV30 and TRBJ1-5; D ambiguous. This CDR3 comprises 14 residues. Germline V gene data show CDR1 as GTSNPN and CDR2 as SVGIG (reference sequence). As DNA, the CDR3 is TGTGCCTGGAGTGTATGGGGAGGCAATCGGCCCCAGCATTTT. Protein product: CAWSVWGGNRPQHF.

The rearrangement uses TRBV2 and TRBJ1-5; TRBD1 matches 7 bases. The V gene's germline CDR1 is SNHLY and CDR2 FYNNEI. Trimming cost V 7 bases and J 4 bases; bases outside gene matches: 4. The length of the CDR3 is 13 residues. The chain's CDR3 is CASMAGGNQPQHF. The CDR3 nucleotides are TGTGCCAGCATGGCAGGGGGGAATCAGCCCCAGCATTTT.

For the CDR3, the DNA is TGTGCCAGCACCCCCTGGGGGCGTATCGAGACAGATACGCAGTATTTT. Residues: CASTPWGRIETDTQYF. V gene TRBV7-9 combines with J gene TRBJ2-3, with D maybe TRBD1 (6 bases). The CDR3 consists of 16 residues. Germline values: CDR1 SEHNR, CDR2 FQNEAQ (reference sequence). V was clipped by 7 bases and J by 3 bases, with 20 bases between them.

In DNA form, the CDR3 reads TGTGCCAGCAGCTTAGTAGGGACTAGCGGGAGTCCAGATACGCAGTATTTT. Its protein is CASSLVGTSGSPDTQYF. V gene TRBV7-2 combines with J gene TRBJ2-3; the match to TRBD2 covers 14 bases. The trim removed 1 base at V and 4 bases at J, leaving 4 bases unmatched. Per the germline V gene, CDR1 is SGHTA and CDR2 is FQGNSA. The CDR3 has 17 amino acids.

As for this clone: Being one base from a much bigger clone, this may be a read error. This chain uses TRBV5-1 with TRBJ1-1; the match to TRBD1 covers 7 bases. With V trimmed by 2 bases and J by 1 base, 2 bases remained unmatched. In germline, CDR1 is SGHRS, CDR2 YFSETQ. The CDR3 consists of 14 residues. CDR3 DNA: TGCGCCAGCAGCTTAACAGGGGCGAACACTGAAGCTTTCTTT. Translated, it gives CASSLTGANTEAFF.

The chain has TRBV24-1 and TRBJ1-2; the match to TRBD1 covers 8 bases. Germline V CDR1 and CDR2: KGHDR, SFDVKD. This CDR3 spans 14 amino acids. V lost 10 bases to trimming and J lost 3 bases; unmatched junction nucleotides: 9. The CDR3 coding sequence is TGTGCCACAGGGCCGGGACAGGCGGACTATGGCTACACCTTC. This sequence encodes CATGPGQADYGYTF.

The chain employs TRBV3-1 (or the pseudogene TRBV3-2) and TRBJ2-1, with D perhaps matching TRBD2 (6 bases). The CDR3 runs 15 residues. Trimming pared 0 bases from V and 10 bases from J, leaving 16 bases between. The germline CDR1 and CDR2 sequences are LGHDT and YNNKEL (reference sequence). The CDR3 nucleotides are TGTGCCAGCAGCCAAGAACCTCGACTAGGGCACGAGCAGTTCTTC. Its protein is CASSQEPRLGHEQFF.

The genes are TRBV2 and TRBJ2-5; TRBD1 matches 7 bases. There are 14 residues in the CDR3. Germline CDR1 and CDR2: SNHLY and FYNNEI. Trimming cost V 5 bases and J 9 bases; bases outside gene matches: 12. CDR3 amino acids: CASSPGQAREAQYF. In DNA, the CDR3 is TGTGCCAGCAGTCCCGGACAGGCAAGAGAAGCCCAGTACTTC.

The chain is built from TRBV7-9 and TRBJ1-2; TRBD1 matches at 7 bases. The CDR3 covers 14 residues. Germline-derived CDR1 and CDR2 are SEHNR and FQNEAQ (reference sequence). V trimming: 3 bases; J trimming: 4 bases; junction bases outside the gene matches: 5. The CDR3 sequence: CASSFEQGTYGYTF. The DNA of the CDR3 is TGTGCCAGCAGCTTCGAACAGGGGACCTATGGCTACACCTTC.

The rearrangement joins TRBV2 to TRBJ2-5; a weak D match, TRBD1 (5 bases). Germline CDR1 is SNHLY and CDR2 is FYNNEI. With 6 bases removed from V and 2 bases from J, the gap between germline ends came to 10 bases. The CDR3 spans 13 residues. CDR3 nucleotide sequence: TGTGCCAGCAGAGCTGACAGTCAAGAGACCCAGTACTTC. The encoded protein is CASRADSQETQYF.

DNA of the CDR3: TGTGCCAGCAGCAATCAGACAGGGGCGATCCAAGAGACCCAGTACTTC. As protein: CASSNQTGAIQETQYF. This chain uses TRBV21-1 with TRBJ2-5; the table's D gene call, TRBD1, was not cross checked with the DNA. TRBV21-1 is reported as a pseudogene. This CDR3 is 16 amino acids long.

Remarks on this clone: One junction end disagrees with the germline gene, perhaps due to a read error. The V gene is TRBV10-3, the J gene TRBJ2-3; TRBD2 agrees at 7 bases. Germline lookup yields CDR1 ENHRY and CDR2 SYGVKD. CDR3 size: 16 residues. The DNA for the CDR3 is TGTGCCAGCAGTCGTTTGCCTAGCGGCTCCACAGATACGCAGTATTTT. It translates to CASSRLPSGSTDTQYF.

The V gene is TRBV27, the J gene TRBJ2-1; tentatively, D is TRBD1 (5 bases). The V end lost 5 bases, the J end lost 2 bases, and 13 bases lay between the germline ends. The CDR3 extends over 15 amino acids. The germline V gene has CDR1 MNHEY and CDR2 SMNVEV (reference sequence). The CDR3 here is CASSRTTDPYNEQFF. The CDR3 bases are TGTGCCAGCAGTCGTACGACAGACCCCTACAATGAGCAGTTCTTC.

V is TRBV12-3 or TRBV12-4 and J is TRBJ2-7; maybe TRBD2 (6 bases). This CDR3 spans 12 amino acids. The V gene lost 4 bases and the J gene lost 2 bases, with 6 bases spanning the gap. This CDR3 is CASSSGAYEQYF. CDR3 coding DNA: TGTGCCAGCAGTTCGGGGGCCTACGAGCAGTACTTC.

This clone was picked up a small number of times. This chain's CDR3 is CAWSSTYNSPLHF. CDR3 nucleotides: TGTGCCTGGAGTTCCACCTATAATTCACCCCTCCACTTT. The chain joins TRBV30 to TRBJ1-6; no definite D call. The V and J ends lost 2 bases and 2 bases respectively, with 4 bases between them. Germline V lookup: CDR1 GTSNPN, CDR2 SVGIG (reference sequence). The CDR3 loop spans 13 amino acids.

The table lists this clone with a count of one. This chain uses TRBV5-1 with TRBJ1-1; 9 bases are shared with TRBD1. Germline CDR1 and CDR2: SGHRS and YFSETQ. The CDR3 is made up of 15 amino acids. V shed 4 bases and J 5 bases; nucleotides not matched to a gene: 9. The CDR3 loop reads CASSPRQGGGTEAFF. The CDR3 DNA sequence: TGCGCCAGCAGCCCTCGACAGGGGGGAGGGACTGAAGCTTTCTTT.

This CDR3 reads CATSLRASSYEQYF. CDR3 nucleotides: TGTGCCACCAGTCTGCGGGCGAGCTCCTACGAGCAGTACTTC. This sequence joins TRBV15 and TRBJ2-7; possible D gene TRBD2, 5 bases. This CDR3 spans 14 amino acids. V dropped 6 bases and J dropped 0 bases, with 12 bases sitting between them. CDR1 and CDR2 (germline): LNHNV, YYDKDF (reference sequence).

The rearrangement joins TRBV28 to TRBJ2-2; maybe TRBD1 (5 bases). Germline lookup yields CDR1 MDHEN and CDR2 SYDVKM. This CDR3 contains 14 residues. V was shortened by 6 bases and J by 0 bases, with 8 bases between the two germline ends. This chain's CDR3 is CASSGHPNTGELFF. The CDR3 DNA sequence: TGTGCCAGCAGCGGACACCCGAACACCGGGGAGCTGTTTTTT.

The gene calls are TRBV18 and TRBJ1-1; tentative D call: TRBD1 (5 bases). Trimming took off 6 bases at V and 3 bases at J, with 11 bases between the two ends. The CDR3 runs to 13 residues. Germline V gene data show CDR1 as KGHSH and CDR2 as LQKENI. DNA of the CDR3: TGTGCCAGCTCTTCTGACAGACACACTGAAGCTTTCTTT. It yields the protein CASSSDRHTEAFF.

The CDR3 sequence: CASSHSSGGGGVNTEAFF. The CDR3 DNA sequence: TGTGCCAGCAGCCACTCCTCGGGAGGGGGCGGGGTGAACACTGAAGCTTTCTTT. The chain joins TRBV7-8 to TRBJ1-1; 7 nucleotides align to TRBD1. CDR3 length: 18 residues. CDR1 is SGHVS and CDR2 is FQNEAQ in the germline V gene. V lost 5 bases to trimming and J lost 0 bases; unmatched junction nucleotides: 15.

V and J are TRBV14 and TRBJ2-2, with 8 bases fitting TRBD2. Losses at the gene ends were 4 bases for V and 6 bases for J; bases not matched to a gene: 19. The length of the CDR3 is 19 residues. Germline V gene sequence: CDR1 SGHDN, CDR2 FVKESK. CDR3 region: CASSPRRTSLSSLAGELFF. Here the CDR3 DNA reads TGTGCCAGCAGCCCGAGACGGACTAGCCTCAGCTCATTGGCCGGGGAGCTGTTTTTT.

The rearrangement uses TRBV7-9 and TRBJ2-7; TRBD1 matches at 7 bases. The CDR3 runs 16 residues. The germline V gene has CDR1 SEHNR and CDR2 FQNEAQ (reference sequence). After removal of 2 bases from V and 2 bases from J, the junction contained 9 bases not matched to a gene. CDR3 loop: CASSLPLTGVTYEQYF. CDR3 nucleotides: TGTGCCAGCAGCTTACCCCTAACAGGGGTGACCTACGAGCAGTACTTC. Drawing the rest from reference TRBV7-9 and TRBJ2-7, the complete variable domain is DTGVSQNPRHKITKRGQNVTFRCDPISEHNRLYWYRQTLGQGPEFLTYFQNEAQLEKSRLLSDRFSAERPKGSFSTLEIQRTEQGDSAMYLCASSLPLTGVTYEQYFGPGTRLTVT.

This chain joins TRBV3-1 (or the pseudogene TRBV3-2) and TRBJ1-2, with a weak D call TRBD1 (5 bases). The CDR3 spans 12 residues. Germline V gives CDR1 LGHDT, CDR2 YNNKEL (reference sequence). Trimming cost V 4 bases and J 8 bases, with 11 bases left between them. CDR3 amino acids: CASSLLGVGYTF. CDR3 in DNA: TGTGCCAGCAGCCTCCTAGGGGTCGGCTACACCTTC.

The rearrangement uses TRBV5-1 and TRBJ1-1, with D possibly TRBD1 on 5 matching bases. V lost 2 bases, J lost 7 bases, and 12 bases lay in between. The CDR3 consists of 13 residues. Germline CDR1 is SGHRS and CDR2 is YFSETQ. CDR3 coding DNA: TGCGCCAGCAGCTTAGAACCGGGACTTGAAGCTTTCTTT. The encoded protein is CASSLEPGLEAFF.

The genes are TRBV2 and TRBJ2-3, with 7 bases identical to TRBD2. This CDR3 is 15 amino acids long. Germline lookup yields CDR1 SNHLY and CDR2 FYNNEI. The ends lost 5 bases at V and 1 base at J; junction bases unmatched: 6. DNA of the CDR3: TGTGCCAGCAGTTCCAGGAGCGGGGGCACAGATACGCAGTATTTT. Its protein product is CASSSRSGGTDTQYF. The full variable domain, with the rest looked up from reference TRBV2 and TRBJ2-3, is EPEVTQTPSHQVTQMGQEVILRCVPISNHLYFYWYRQILGQKVEFLVSFYNNEISEKSEIFDDQFSVERPDGSNFTLKIRSTKLEDSAMYFCASSSRSGGTDTQYFGPGTRLTVL.

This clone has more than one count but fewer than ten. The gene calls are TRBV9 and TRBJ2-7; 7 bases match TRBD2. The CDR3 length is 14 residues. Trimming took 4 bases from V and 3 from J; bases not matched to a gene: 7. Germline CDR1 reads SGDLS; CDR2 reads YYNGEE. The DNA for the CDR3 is TGTGCCAGCAGCCCGGGGAGGGCCCTCTACGAGCAGTACTTC. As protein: CASSPGRALYEQYF.

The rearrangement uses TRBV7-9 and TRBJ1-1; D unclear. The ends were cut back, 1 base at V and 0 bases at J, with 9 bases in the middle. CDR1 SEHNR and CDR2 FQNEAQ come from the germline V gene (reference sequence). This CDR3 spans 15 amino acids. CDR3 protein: CASSLVGGMNTEAFF. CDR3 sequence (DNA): TGTGCCAGCAGCTTAGTTGGCGGGATGAACACTGAAGCTTTCTTT.

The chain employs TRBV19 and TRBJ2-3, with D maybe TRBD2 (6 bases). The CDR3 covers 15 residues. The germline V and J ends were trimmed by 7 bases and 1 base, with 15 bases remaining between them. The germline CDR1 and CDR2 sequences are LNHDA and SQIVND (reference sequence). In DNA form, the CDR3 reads TGTGCCAGTAAAAGGAAAACGGGAGGCACAGATACGCAGTATTTT. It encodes CASKRKTGGTDTQYF.

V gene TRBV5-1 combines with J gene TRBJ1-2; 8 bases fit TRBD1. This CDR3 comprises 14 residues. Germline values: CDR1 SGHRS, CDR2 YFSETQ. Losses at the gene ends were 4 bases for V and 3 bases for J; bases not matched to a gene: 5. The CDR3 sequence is CASSVGQGHYGYTF. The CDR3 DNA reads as TGCGCCAGCAGCGTAGGACAGGGCCACTATGGCTACACCTTC.